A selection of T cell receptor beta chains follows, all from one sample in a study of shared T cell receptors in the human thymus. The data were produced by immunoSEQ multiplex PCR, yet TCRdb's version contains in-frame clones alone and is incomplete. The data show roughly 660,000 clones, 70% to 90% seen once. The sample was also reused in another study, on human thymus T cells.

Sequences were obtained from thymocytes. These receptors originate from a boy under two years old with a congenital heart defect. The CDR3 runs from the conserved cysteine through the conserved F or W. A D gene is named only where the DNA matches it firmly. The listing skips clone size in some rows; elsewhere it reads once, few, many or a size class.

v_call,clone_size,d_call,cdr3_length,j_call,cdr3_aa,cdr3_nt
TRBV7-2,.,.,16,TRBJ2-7,CASSLAGQAHSYEQYF,TGTGCCAGCAGCTTAGCGGGGCAAGCCCACTCCTACGAGCAGTACTTC
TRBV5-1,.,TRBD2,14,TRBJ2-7,CASSFGTSGYEQYF,TGCGCCAGCAGCTTCGGGACTAGCGGTTACGAGCAGTACTTC
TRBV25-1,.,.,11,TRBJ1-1,CASSWGRKAFF,TGTGCCAGCAGTTGGGGGCGGAAAGCTTTCTTT
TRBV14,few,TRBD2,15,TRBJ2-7,CASSPQLAGPYEQYF,TGTGCCAGCAGCCCCCAACTAGCGGGACCCTACGAGCAGTACTTC
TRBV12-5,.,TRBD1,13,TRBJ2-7,CASGSGTGIEQYF,TGTGCTAGTGGCAGCGGGACAGGGATTGAGCAGTACTTC
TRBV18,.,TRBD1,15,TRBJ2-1,CASSPDRAPYNEQFF,TGTGCCAGCTCACCCGACAGGGCCCCCTACAATGAGCAGTTCTTC
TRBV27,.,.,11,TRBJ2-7,CASTMRGEQYF,TGTGCCAGCACCATGAGGGGGGAGCAGTACTTC
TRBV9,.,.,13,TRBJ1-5,CASSASPGQPQHF,TGTGCCAGCAGCGCAAGTCCGGGTCAGCCCCAGCATTTT
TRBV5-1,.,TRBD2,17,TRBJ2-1,CASSVGTSGRPYNEQFF,TGCGCCAGCAGCGTCGGGACTAGCGGGAGGCCCTACAATGAGCAGTTCTTC
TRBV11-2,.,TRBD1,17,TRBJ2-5,CASSLGGQTGAEGTQYF,TGTGCCAGCAGCTTAGGTGGTCAGACAGGGGCGGAGGGGACCCAGTACTTC
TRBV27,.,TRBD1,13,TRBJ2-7,CASIGQGNYEQYF,TGTGCCAGCATCGGACAGGGTAATTACGAGCAGTACTTC
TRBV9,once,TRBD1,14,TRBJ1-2,CASSVDQGEYGYTF,TGTGCCAGCAGCGTAGACCAGGGGGAGTATGGCTACACCTTC
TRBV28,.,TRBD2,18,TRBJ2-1,CASSRQPRTSGREDEQFF,TGTGCCAGCAGTCGCCAACCTCGGACTAGCGGGAGGGAGGATGAGCAGTTCTTC
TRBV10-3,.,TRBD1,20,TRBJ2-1,CAISDNGGQGFGSSYNEQFF,TGTGCCATCAGTGATAATGGAGGACAGGGTTTCGGGAGCTCCTACAATGAGCAGTTCTTC
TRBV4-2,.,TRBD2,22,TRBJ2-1,CASSQRSPRGLAGGAYYNEQFF,TGTGCCAGCAGCCAAAGGTCCCCAAGGGGACTAGCGGGAGGGGCGTATTACAATGAGCAGTTCTTC
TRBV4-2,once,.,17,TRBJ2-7,CASSQTRGSLSSYEQYF,TGTGCCAGCAGCCAAACCCGCGGGTCCCTCAGCTCCTACGAGCAGTACTTC
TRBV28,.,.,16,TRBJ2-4,CASSLLPGQMKSIQYF,TGTGCCAGCAGTTTACTTCCAGGGCAGATGAAAAGCATTCAGTACTTC
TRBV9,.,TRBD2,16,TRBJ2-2,CASSASSGRITGELFF,TGTGCCAGCAGCGCCTCTAGCGGGAGGATAACCGGGGAGCTGTTTTTT
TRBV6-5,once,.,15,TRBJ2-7,CASSYSSGASYEQYF,TGTGCCAGCAGTTACTCTTCAGGGGCTTCCTACGAGCAGTACTTC
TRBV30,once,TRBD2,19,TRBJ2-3,CAWSCPPRTSPEYTDTQYF,TGTGCCTGGAGCTGTCCCCCTCGGACTAGCCCGGAGTACACAGATACGCAGTATTTT
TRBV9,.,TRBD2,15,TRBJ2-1,CASSAQGGLGSEQFF,TGTGCCAGCAGCGCCCAAGGGGGACTAGGCAGTGAGCAGTTCTTC
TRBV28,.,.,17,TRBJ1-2,CASSSNKDILAADGYTF,TGTGCCAGCAGTTCAAATAAGGACATCCTCGCGGCCGATGGCTACACCTTC
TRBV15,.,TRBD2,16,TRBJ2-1,CATSRTSGSTYNEQFF,TGTGCCACCAGCAGGACTAGCGGGAGCACCTACAATGAGCAGTTCTTC
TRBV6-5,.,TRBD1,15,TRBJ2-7,CASSYLGTGYHEQYF,TGTGCCAGCAGTTACCTGGGGACAGGGTACCACGAGCAGTACTTC
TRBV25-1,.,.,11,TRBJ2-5,CASSRGGLDYF,TGTGCCAGCAGTAGGGGGGGACTTGACTACTTC
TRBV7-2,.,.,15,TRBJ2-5,CASSLARVKGETQYF,TGTGCCAGCAGCTTAGCCAGGGTGAAAGGAGAGACCCAGTACTTC
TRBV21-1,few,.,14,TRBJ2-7,CASSNQTGRYEQYF,TGTGCCAGCAGCAATCAGACAGGGCGGTACGAGCAGTACTTC
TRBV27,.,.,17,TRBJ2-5,CASSPTFSSRVGETQYF,TGTGCCAGCAGTCCTACTTTCTCGAGCCGGGTGGGAGAGACCCAGTACTTC
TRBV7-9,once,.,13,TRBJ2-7,CASSRAGQGEQYF,TGTGCCAGCAGCCGCGCAGGGCAAGGGGAGCAGTACTTC
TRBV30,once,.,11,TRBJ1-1,CAWCWHTEAFF,TGTGCCTGGTGCTGGCACACTGAAGCTTTCTTT
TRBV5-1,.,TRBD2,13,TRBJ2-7,CASSLAGVYEQYF,TGCGCCAGCAGCTTAGCGGGAGTGTACGAGCAGTACTTC
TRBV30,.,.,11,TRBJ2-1,CAWSSSGEQFF,TGTGCCTGGAGTAGTAGTGGTGAGCAGTTCTTC
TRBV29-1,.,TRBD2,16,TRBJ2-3,CSVGIFSGRRTDTQYF,TGCAGCGTTGGGATATTTAGCGGGAGGAGAACAGATACGCAGTATTTT
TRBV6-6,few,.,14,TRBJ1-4,CASTPTATNEKLFF,TGTGCCAGCACCCCGACTGCAACTAATGAAAAACTGTTTTTT
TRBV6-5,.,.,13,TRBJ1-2,CASSYRPGWGYTF,TGTGCCAGCAGTTACCGCCCAGGTTGGGGCTACACCTTC
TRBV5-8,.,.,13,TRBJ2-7,CASSAQGTYEQYF,TGTGCCAGCAGCGCGCAGGGTACCTACGAGCAGTACTTC
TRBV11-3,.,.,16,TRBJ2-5,CASSQTTSKEEETQYF,TGTGCCAGCAGTCAGACGACTAGTAAGGAAGAAGAGACCCAGTACTTC
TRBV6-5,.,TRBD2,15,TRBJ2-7,CASRSGTSGLYEQYF,TGTGCCAGCAGGAGCGGGACTAGCGGGCTTTACGAGCAGTACTTC
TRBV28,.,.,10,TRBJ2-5,CATLRETQYF,TGTGCCACCCTCCGGGAGACCCAGTACTTC
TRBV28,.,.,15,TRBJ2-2,CASSFGSAQTGELFF,TGTGCCAGCAGTTTCGGTAGCGCCCAGACCGGGGAGCTGTTTTTT
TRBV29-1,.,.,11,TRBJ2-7,CSVEEYYEQYF,TGCAGCGTTGAGGAGTATTACGAGCAGTACTTC